What follows are 18 T cell receptor beta chains derived from one specimen sequenced in a study of T-cell memory formation after mild COVID-19. From the 5' RACE reads, TCRdb called clonotypes with MiXCR, one entry per CDR3 protein. The data show over 450,000 distinct CDR3 sequences, 20% seen once. The sequencing input was PBMCs or a T cell subset sorted from them (not recorded which). The source is an adult woman who had mild COVID-19 (a few samples of this study predate the infection). Cell type and time point are not known.

This clonotype showed up many times. The chain is built from TRBV7-3 and TRBJ1-1; D ambiguous. Trimming pared 1 base from V and 4 bases from J, leaving 13 bases between. In germline, CDR1 is SGHTA, CDR2 FQGTGA. This CDR3 has 15 amino acids. The CDR3 bases are TGTGCCAGCAGCTTAATTCCAGGAGAGGGCACTGAAGCTTTCTTT. Protein: CASSLIPGEGTEAFF.

This chain links TRBV24-1 with TRBJ2-2, with 7 bases matching TRBD1. CDR1 and CDR2 from the germline V gene are KGHDR and SFDVKD. The trim removed 2 bases at V and 1 base at J, leaving 9 bases unmatched. The CDR3 is made up of 18 amino acids. Here the CDR3 DNA reads TGTGCCACCAGTGATTCCCGGGACAGACTCATGAACACCGGGGAGCTGTTTTTT. Protein sequence: CATSDSRDRLMNTGELFF.

This clonotype has more than one count but fewer than ten. The chain employs TRBV10-3 and TRBJ2-1, with TRBD2 as a possible D gene (6 bases). The CDR3 runs to 13 residues. Deletions cut 8 bases from V and 6 bases from J, with 14 bases between. CDR1 ENHRY and CDR2 SYGVKD come from the germline V gene. CDR3 bases: TGTGCCATCGGACTATTGGGGACCAATGAGCAGTTCTTC. This translates into CAIGLLGTNEQFF.

V usage is TRBV24-1 and J usage is TRBJ1-1; D gene unclear. V lost 5 bases and J lost 10, with 10 bases in between. This CDR3 contains 11 residues. The germline gives CDR1 KGHDR, CDR2 SFDVKD. The CDR3 DNA reads TGTGCCACCAGTGTTGGTGTACTAGCTTTCTTT. Encoded protein: CATSVGVLAFF.

This clonotype was counted a few times. The chain employs TRBV29-1 and TRBJ2-3; TRBD2 aligns across 10 bases. Germline V gives CDR1 SQVTM, CDR2 ANQGSEA. V shed 6 bases and J 2 bases; nucleotides not matched to a gene: 8. The CDR3 covers 15 residues. CDR3 region: CSVSQLAGYTDTQYF. The DNA of the CDR3 is TGCAGCGTATCCCAACTAGCGGGGTACACAGATACGCAGTATTTT.

This clonotype was seen only once. A much larger clone lies one base from this, so it may be a read error. J is TRBJ2-7 and V is TRBV6-2 or TRBV6-3, with unresolved D. V lost 6 bases, J lost 0 bases, and 9 bases lay in between. Germline V gene lookup returns CDR1 MNHEY and CDR2 SVGEGT. The CDR3 consists of 13 residues. The CDR3 DNA reads TGTGCCAGCAGACAGTGGATCTCCTACGAGCAGTACTTC. Translating it yields CASRQWISYEQYF.

This clonotype appeared a few times. As DNA, the CDR3 is TGTGCCACCAGTCTCGGGGCAATCACAGATACGCAGTATTTT. It is translated as CATSLGAITDTQYF. This chain uses TRBV24-1 with TRBJ2-3, with D tentatively TRBD1 or TRBD2 (5 bases each). Germline V lookup: CDR1 KGHDR, CDR2 SFDVKD. The CDR3 length is 14 residues. V gave up 6 bases and J gave up 2 bases, with 11 bases separating them.

This chain uses TRBV18 with TRBJ2-5; perhaps TRBD2 as D (6 bases). V shed 1 base and J shed 1 base, with 7 bases lying between them. Germline lookup yields CDR1 KGHSH and CDR2 LQKENI. This CDR3 is built from 14 residues. CDR3 residues: CASSPQEGQETQYF. In nucleotides, the CDR3 is TGTGCCAGCTCACCACAGGAGGGCCAAGAGACCCAGTACTTC.

This clonotype was recorded at least ten times. The chain employs TRBV25-1 and TRBJ2-7, with D tentatively TRBD1 (6 bases). Deletions cut 1 base from V and 0 bases from J, with 13 bases between. Germline V gene lookup returns CDR1 MGHDK and CDR2 SYGVNS. The CDR3 is 16 residues long. CDR3 sequence: CASSESTRDISYEQYF. The CDR3 region has the DNA TGTGCCAGCAGTGAATCGACCCGGGACATCTCCTACGAGCAGTACTTC.

The rearrangement links TRBV25-1 to TRBJ2-3; D possibly corresponds to TRBD1 (5 bases). Germline V gene sequence: CDR1 MGHDK, CDR2 SYGVNS. This CDR3 is 13 amino acids long. Trimming removed 3 bases from V and 5 bases from J, with 9 bases in between. Here the CDR3 reads CASSEPGRDTQYF. CDR3 sequence (DNA): TGTGCCAGCAGTGAGCCAGGGCGAGATACGCAGTATTTT. Drawing the rest from reference TRBV25-1 and TRBJ2-3, the complete variable domain is EADIYQTPRYLVIGTGKKITLECSQTMGHDKMYWYQQDPGMELHLIHYSYGVNSTEKGDLSSESTVSRIRTEHFPLTLESARPSHTSQYLCASSEPGRDTQYFGPGTRLTVL.

Only a few counts were recorded for this clonotype. This rearrangement joins TRBV12-3 or TRBV12-4 to TRBJ2-2; D assignment may be TRBD1 or TRBD2 (7 bases each). The CDR3 length is 15 residues. Trimming pared 3 bases from V and 6 bases from J, leaving 14 bases between. The CDR3, as DNA: TGTGCCAGCAGTTTGGGAGGGGGCGAGGCCGGGGAGCTGTTTTTT. It encodes CASSLGGGEAGELFF.

This chain connects TRBV6-5 to TRBJ2-2; possibly TRBD2 for D (5 bases). V was trimmed by 7 bases and J by 3 bases, leaving 18 bases between them. In germline, CDR1 is MNHEY, CDR2 SVGAGI. The CDR3 spans 16 residues. The CDR3: CASTKRGSPDTGELFF. CDR3 DNA: TGTGCCAGCACCAAACGTGGGAGTCCCGACACCGGGGAGCTGTTTTTT.

The rearrangement uses TRBV15 and TRBJ1-1; possibly TRBD1 for D (5 bases). CDR1 and CDR2 (germline): LNHNV, YYDKDF (reference sequence). The CDR3 runs 15 residues. V lost 0 bases and J 1 base, leaving 9 bases between the germline ends. The CDR3 protein is CATSRDWDPNTEAFF. CDR3 in DNA: TGTGCCACCAGCAGAGATTGGGACCCGAACACTGAAGCTTTCTTT.

This clonotype was seen only a few times. The chain uses TRBV12-3 or TRBV12-4 and TRBJ2-2; TRBD2 matches at 11 bases. The CDR3 covers 19 residues. V shed 5 bases, J shed 4 bases, and the junction held 15 bases outside the gene matches. CDR3 in amino acids: CASSISPHTSGGFTGELFF. CDR3 bases: TGTGCCAGCAGTATCTCGCCCCACACTAGCGGGGGTTTCACCGGGGAGCTGTTTTTT.

The rearrangement joins TRBV12-3 or TRBV12-4 to TRBJ1-2, with D possibly being TRBD1 (6 bases). CDR3 length: 14 amino acids. Trimming removed 2 bases from V and 6 bases from J, with 13 bases in between. The CDR3 region has the DNA TGTGCCAGCAGTTTAATGGGGGCTGCGGATGGCTACACCTTC. Its protein is CASSLMGAADGYTF.

The V call is TRBV5-1, the J call TRBJ2-1; D call uncertain. The CDR3 totals 16 residues. Germline V CDR1 and CDR2: SGHRS, YFSETQ. V lost 1 base, J lost 4 bases, and 15 bases lay in between. The chain's CDR3 is CASSLYAELQYNEQFF. The CDR3 coding sequence is TGCGCCAGCAGCTTGTACGCGGAGTTGCAGTACAATGAGCAGTTCTTC.

This clonotype came up a few times. The V and J genes are TRBV28 and TRBJ2-2; the match to TRBD1 covers 8 bases. V lost 6 bases and J lost 3; bases outside the gene matches: 9. Germline V gene sequence: CDR1 MDHEN, CDR2 SYDVKM. This CDR3 is 16 amino acids long. CDR3 residues: CASRTDRDLHTGELFF. The CDR3 DNA reads as TGTGCCAGCAGAACGGACAGGGATCTCCACACCGGGGAGCTGTTTTTT.

The V gene is TRBV11-2, the J gene TRBJ2-3; the match to TRBD2 covers 10 bases. CDR3 length equals 16 residues. V lost 3 bases, J lost 5 bases, and 8 bases stayed unmatched. Germline CDR1 reads SGHAT; CDR2 reads FQNNGV. CDR3 protein: CASSFTSGGAGDTQYF. In DNA, the CDR3 is TGTGCCAGCAGCTTTACCAGCGGGGGGGCGGGAGATACGCAGTATTTT. Combining the CDR3 with reference TRBV11-2 and TRBJ2-3 gives the whole variable domain EAGVAQSPRYKIIEKRQSVAFWCNPISGHATLYWYQQILGQGPKLLIQFQNNGVVDDSQLPKDRFSAERLKGVDSTLKIQPAKLEDSAVYLCASSFTSGGAGDTQYFGPGTRLTVL.